This T cell receptor beta chain appears in the sequencing data of a study of blood T cells in healthy people across ages. Isolation per sample recovered at least 7 million PBMCs. Sample-barcoded 5' priming and a J-beta primer mix drove a second PCR of roughly 6 to 12 cycles. A template-switch adaptor that had 12 random nucleotides put a tag on each cDNA molecule. One entry per CDR3 protein, called by TCRdb with MiXCR from the 5' RACE reads. The sample holds about 1.1 million distinct CDR3 sequences, roughly two fifths seen once. Findings and limits, study-wide: Estimated diversity that came from one million T cells was considered an underestimate.

There are a few counts of this clonotype. No antigen is known for it. Germline values: CDR1 SGHTA, CDR2 FQGNSA. V lost 9 bases and J 0 bases, leaving 15 bases between the germline ends. The CDR3 is 14 amino acids. The sequence was collected from a man younger than 35 in good health. This sequence joins TRBV7-2 and TRBJ2-7, with a possible D match to TRBD1 (5 bases). Source material: blood. The CDR3 sequence is CASTTNQGSYEQYF. DNA for the CDR3: TGTGCCAGTACAACCAATCAGGGCTCCTACGAGCAGTACTTC.